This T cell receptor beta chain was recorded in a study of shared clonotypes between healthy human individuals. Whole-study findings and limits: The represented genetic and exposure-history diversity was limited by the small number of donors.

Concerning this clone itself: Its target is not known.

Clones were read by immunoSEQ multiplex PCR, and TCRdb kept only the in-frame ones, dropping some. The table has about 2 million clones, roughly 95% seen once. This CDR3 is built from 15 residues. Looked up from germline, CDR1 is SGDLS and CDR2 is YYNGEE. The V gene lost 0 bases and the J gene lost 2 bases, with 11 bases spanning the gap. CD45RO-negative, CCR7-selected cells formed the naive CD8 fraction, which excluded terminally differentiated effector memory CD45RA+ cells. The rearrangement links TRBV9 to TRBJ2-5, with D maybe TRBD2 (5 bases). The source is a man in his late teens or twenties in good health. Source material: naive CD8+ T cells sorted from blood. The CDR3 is CASSVDEGTQETQYF. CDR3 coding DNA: TGTGCCAGCAGCGTAGACGAGGGAACTCAAGAGACCCAGTACTTC.